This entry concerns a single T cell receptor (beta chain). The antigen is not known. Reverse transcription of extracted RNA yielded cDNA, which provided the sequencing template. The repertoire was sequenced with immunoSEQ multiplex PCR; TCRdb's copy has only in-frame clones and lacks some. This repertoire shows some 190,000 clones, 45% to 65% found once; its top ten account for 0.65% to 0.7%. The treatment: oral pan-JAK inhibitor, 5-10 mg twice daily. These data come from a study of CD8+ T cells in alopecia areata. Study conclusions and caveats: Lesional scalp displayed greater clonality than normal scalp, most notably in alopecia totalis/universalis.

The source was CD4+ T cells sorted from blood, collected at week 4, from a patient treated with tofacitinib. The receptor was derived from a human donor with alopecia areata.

The CDR3 sequence: CAWGSFNQPQHF. In DNA, the CDR3 is TGTGCCTGGGGCAGCTTCAATCAGCCCCAGCATTTT. The chain combines TRBV30 with TRBJ1-5; no clear D gene. With 5 bases removed from V and 3 bases from J, the gap between germline ends came to 8 bases. Germline V gives CDR1 GTSNPN, CDR2 SVGIG (reference sequence). The CDR3 is 12 amino acids.